This T cell receptor beta chain was identified in a study of prognosis after radiotherapy for stage I lung cancer. Study-level background: Radiotherapy took the form of SBRT (3 to 5 fractions) with a biologically effective dose of at least 100 Gy.

V was pared by 5 bases and J by 5 bases, with 6 bases of the junction left unmatched. Germline V gene data show CDR1 as SNHLY and CDR2 as FYNNEI. The CDR3 totals 13 residues. From genomic DNA, TCR beta CDR3 was amplified by two-round multiplex PCR. First-round PCR, the initial amplification, used primers specific to each TRBV and TRBJ gene. From the multiplex PCR reads, TCRdb called clonotypes with MiXCR, one entry per CDR3 protein. The sample lists 50,000 to 75,000 distinct CDR3 sequences, around 27% occurring once. In this sample, this clonotype turned up many times. The TCR originated in a donor over 45 with non-small cell lung cancer. Here the sequenced sample was PBMCs, taken before or after stereotactic body radiation therapy (not recorded which). The chain uses TRBV2 and TRBJ2-7; 7 bases match TRBD2. The CDR3 DNA reads as TGTGCCAGCAGTCTAGCGGTGGGAAACGAGCAGTACTTC. Its translation is CASSLAVGNEQYF.